The 25 T cell receptor beta chains below all came from one sample that was sequenced in a study of blood T cell repertoires in COVID-19. Some clones are missing from TCRdb's copy, which holds only in-frame ones; the method was immunoSEQ multiplex PCR. The sample shows around 30,000 clones, 89% of them seen only once. Sequences were obtained from peripheral blood. Receptors were obtained from a woman aged 40 to 50 with active or convalescent COVID-19.

The chain combines TRBV14 with TRBJ2-1; 8 nucleotides agree with TRBD1. The CDR3 is 17 residues long. CDR1 and CDR2 (germline): SGHDN, FVKESK. Trimming at V came to 2 bases and at J to 2 bases, leaving 8 bases not matched to a gene. CDR3 DNA sequence: TGTGCCAGCAGCCAAAAGGGCCAGGGGGCCGCCTACAATGAGCAGTTCTTC. Translated, it gives CASSQKGQGAAYNEQFF.

In DNA, the CDR3 is TGTGCCAGCAGCTTAACTGGACTCGGGGAGCTGTTTTTT. Translated: CASSLTGLGELFF. The chain joins TRBV7-9 to TRBJ2-2; D is perhaps TRBD2 (5 bases). Germline lookup yields CDR1 SEHNR and CDR2 FQNEAQ (reference sequence). V dropped 2 bases and J dropped 7 bases, with 8 bases sitting between them. The CDR3 is 13 amino acids.

The chain carries TRBV5-1 and TRBJ1-2; 8 positions match TRBD1. The V segment lost 4 bases and the J segment 3 bases; nucleotides outside the gene matches: 11. The germline gives CDR1 SGHRS, CDR2 YFSETQ. CDR3 length equals 16 residues. The CDR3 DNA is TGCGCCAGCAGCATCGACAGGGGAAATGCCGACTATGGCTACACCTTC. Its protein product is CASSIDRGNADYGYTF.

This clone came up once. The V and J genes are TRBV6-1 and TRBJ1-4; D perhaps matches TRBD1 (5 bases). Germline loops: CDR1 MNHNS, CDR2 SASEGT. V lost 3 bases and J 4 bases, leaving 18 bases between the germline ends. This CDR3 is 17 amino acids long. DNA for the CDR3: TGTGCCAGCAGTGACAACCCGCCAGGGAAGGGTAATGAAAAACTGTTTTTT. Translating gives CASSDNPPGKGNEKLFF.

The gene calls are TRBV7-9 and TRBJ2-7; weak D call: TRBD1 (5 bases). Trimming pared 9 bases from V and 2 bases from J, leaving 8 bases between. Germline-derived CDR1 and CDR2 are SEHNR and FQNEAQ (reference sequence). The CDR3 runs 11 residues. CDR3 region: CASTGAYEQYF. CDR3 bases: TGTGCCAGTACAGGAGCCTACGAGCAGTACTTC. Supplemented by reference TRBV7-9 and TRBJ2-7, the full variable domain reads DTGVSQNPRHKITKRGQNVTFRCDPISEHNRLYWYRQTLGQGPEFLTYFQNEAQLEKSRLLSDRFSAERPKGSFSTLEIQRTEQGDSAMYLCASTGAYEQYFGPGTRLTVT.

The rearrangement links TRBV4-2 to TRBJ1-1, with D possibly matching TRBD1 (5 bases). Trimming removed 0 bases from V and 4 bases from J, with 9 bases in between. CDR1 is LGHNA, CDR2 YNFKEQ, per germline. CDR3 length: 14 amino acids. The CDR3: CASSQDYQGTEAFF. In DNA, the CDR3 is TGTGCCAGCAGCCAAGATTACCAGGGCACTGAAGCTTTCTTT.

This chain uses TRBV11-1 with TRBJ2-6; D gene ambiguous. The CDR3 is 13 residues long. Per the germline V gene, CDR1 is SGHAT and CDR2 is FQDESV (reference sequence). The V end lost 5 bases, the J end lost 1 base, and 3 bases lay between the germline ends. The CDR3 region is CASSLSGANVLTF. The CDR3 DNA reads TGTGCCAGCAGCCTATCTGGGGCCAACGTCCTGACTTTC.

This chain uses TRBV27 with TRBJ2-2; D gene unclear. The germline V and J ends were trimmed by 1 base and 5 bases, with 8 bases remaining between them. CDR3 length equals 14 residues. CDR1 is MNHEY and CDR2 is SMNVEV in the germline V gene (reference sequence). CDR3 in DNA: TGTGCCAGCAGTTTATGGTCTGCGACCGGGGAGCTGTTTTTT. Protein: CASSLWSATGELFF.

This clone was recorded once. V usage is TRBV6-5 and J usage is TRBJ1-3; D perhaps matches TRBD1 (5 bases). CDR1 and CDR2 from the germline V gene are MNHEY and SVGAGI. Between the trimmed V and J ends, which lost 6 bases and 0 bases, there was a span of 12 bases. This CDR3 is built from 15 residues. The CDR3 DNA sequence: TGTGCCAGCAGCCGTCCGACAGACTCTGGAAACACCATATATTTT. It codes for CASSRPTDSGNTIYF.

The rearrangement uses TRBV6-5 and TRBJ1-5, with 8 positions matching TRBD1. CDR3 length: 15 residues. Trimming at V came to 0 bases and at J to 7 bases, leaving 5 bases not matched to a gene. Per germline, CDR1 MNHEY and CDR2 SVGAGI. The CDR3 coding sequence is TGTGCCAGCAGTTACTCGGGGACAGGAGGCCAGCCCCAGCATTTT. Translating it yields CASSYSGTGGQPQHF.

This chain links TRBV6-4 with TRBJ1-2; the D gene is possibly TRBD1 (5 bases). Germline V lookup: CDR1 MRHNA, CDR2 SNTAGT. Between the trimmed V and J ends, which lost 4 bases and 5 bases, there was a span of 23 bases. The CDR3 consists of 17 residues. In DNA, the CDR3 is TGTGCCAGCAGTGTCCGGGGCGGGGTAGTCCCCAGTTATGGCTACACCTTC. Its protein is CASSVRGGVVPSYGYTF.

This clone was counted a single time. Other DNA sequences in this specimen translate into the identical CDR3. V is TRBV12-3 or TRBV12-4 and J is TRBJ1-2; no clear D gene. V lost 0 bases and J 8 bases, leaving 10 bases between the germline ends. This CDR3 has 13 residues. CDR3 coding DNA: TGTGCCAGCAGTTTAGCGGTGAGGGCCGGCTACACCTTC. Its protein is CASSLAVRAGYTF.

The chain is built from TRBV6-1 and TRBJ1-2; 9 nucleotides align to TRBD1. Per the germline V gene, CDR1 is MNHNS and CDR2 is SASEGT. The CDR3 has 17 residues. The J segment lost 8 bases and the V segment lost 4 bases, leaving 17 bases of the junction unmatched. CDR3 coding DNA: TGTGCCAGCAGTGGCCCGATTTACATCCGGGACAGGGACGGCTACACCTTC. Protein: CASSGPIYIRDRDGYTF.

This chain links TRBV4-1 with TRBJ2-7, with D possibly matching TRBD1 (7 bases). The CDR3 loop spans 16 amino acids. Trimming cost V 5 bases and J 0 bases, with 17 bases left between them. The V gene's germline CDR1 is MGHRA and CDR2 YSYEKL. The CDR3 sequence is CASSLQGPGSSYEQYF. In DNA, the CDR3 is TGCGCCAGCAGCTTACAGGGGCCCGGGAGCTCCTACGAGCAGTACTTC.

The V call is TRBV28, the J call TRBJ2-2, with TRBD1 identical over 9 bases. Trimming took 3 bases from V and 4 from J; bases not matched to a gene: 9. Germline CDR1 is MDHEN and CDR2 is SYDVKM. This CDR3 has 17 residues. The CDR3 DNA is TGTGCCAGCAGTTTCTGGGGGACAGGGTGGGGCACCGGGGAGCTGTTTTTT. Its protein is CASSFWGTGWGTGELFF.

This chain connects TRBV5-4 to TRBJ2-1, with 10 positions matching TRBD2. This CDR3 is built from 17 residues. V gave up 1 base and J gave up 6 bases; unmatched junction bases: 10. CDR1 SGHNT and CDR2 YYREEE come from the germline V gene (reference sequence). The CDR3 sequence is CASSLRPGAGGVNEQFF. Written as DNA, the CDR3 is TGTGCCAGCAGCTTGCGGCCCGGAGCGGGAGGGGTCAATGAGCAGTTCTTC. The full variable domain, completed using reference TRBV5-4 and TRBJ2-1, is ETGVTQSPTHLIKTRGQQVTLRCSSQSGHNTVSWYQQALGQGPQFIFQYYREEENGRGNFPPRFSGLQFPNYSSELNVNALELDDSALYLCASSLRPGAGGVNEQFFGPGTRLTVL.

Only a few counts were recorded for this clone. The chain carries TRBV2 and TRBJ2-1, with 11 bases matching TRBD2. The ends lost 6 bases at V and 4 bases at J; junction bases unmatched: 11. Germline values: CDR1 SNHLY, CDR2 FYNNEI. The CDR3 consists of 17 residues. CDR3 nucleotides: TGTGCCAGCAGATATTCCCCACTAGCGGGAGTGTACAATGAGCAGTTCTTC. Protein: CASRYSPLAGVYNEQFF. Full variable domain (missing parts from reference TRBV2 and TRBJ2-1): EPEVTQTPSHQVTQMGQEVILRCVPISNHLYFYWYRQILGQKVEFLVSFYNNEISEKSEIFDDQFSVERPDGSNFTLKIRSTKLEDSAMYFCASRYSPLAGVYNEQFFGPGTRLTVL.

V usage is TRBV28 and J usage is TRBJ1-3; 9 bases are a match to TRBD1. This CDR3 has 14 residues. V lost 7 bases, J lost 2 bases, and 3 bases stayed unmatched. The germline V gene has CDR1 MDHEN and CDR2 SYDVKM. CDR3 sequence reads: CASTTGGAGNTIYF. CDR3 nucleotide sequence: TGTGCCAGCACAACAGGGGGCGCTGGAAACACCATATATTTT.

This chain's CDR3 is CASSLTLQGDYGYTF. The CDR3, as DNA: TGTGCCAGCAGCTTAACCCTTCAGGGGGACTATGGCTACACCTTC. The chain has TRBV7-9 and TRBJ1-2; 7 nucleotides match TRBD1. This CDR3 region has 15 residues. J lost 3 bases, V lost 2 bases, and 6 bases had no gene match. Germline CDR1 is SEHNR and CDR2 is FQNEAQ (reference sequence).

The chain uses TRBV19 and TRBJ1-6, with TRBD1 identical over 7 bases. Losses at the gene ends were 7 bases for V and 7 bases for J; bases not matched to a gene: 7. CDR1 and CDR2 (germline): LNHDA, SQIVND (reference sequence). This CDR3 region has 14 residues. The CDR3 region has the DNA TGTGCCAGTACCCCCAGGGGACAGAATTCACCCCTCCACTTT. Its protein product is CASTPRGQNSPLHF.

The J gene is TRBJ1-1, the V gene TRBV2; D might be TRBD1 (5 bases). This CDR3 comprises 20 residues. The V gene lost 3 bases and the J gene lost 4 bases, with 30 bases spanning the gap. CDR1 and CDR2 from the germline V gene are SNHLY and FYNNEI. The CDR3: CASSEGLMGGRSRGLTEAFF. CDR3 coding DNA: TGTGCCAGCAGTGAGGGCCTTATGGGGGGGAGGAGCCGGGGACTCACTGAAGCTTTCTTT.

The chain is built from TRBV27 and TRBJ2-5, with 7 bases aligning to TRBD2. This CDR3 contains 16 residues. Germline-derived CDR1 and CDR2 are MNHEY and SMNVEV (reference sequence). V lost 1 base, J lost 0 bases, and 5 bases stayed unmatched. The CDR3 here is CASSLLGGQYQETQYF. CDR3 DNA: TGTGCCAGCAGTTTATTGGGAGGGCAGTACCAAGAGACCCAGTACTTC.

V usage is TRBV6-5 and J usage is TRBJ2-7, with a weak D call TRBD2 (6 bases). The CDR3 runs to 12 residues. Germline CDR1 is MNHEY and CDR2 is SVGAGI. Trimming left V 6 bases short and J 3 bases short, with 9 bases between. The CDR3 sequence: CASSRRGYEQYF. The CDR3 bases are TGTGCCAGCAGCAGGAGGGGCTACGAGCAGTACTTC.

The V call is TRBV4-2, the J call TRBJ2-7; TRBD2 matches 15 bases. Germline CDR1 reads LGHNA; CDR2 reads YNFKEQ. V lost 1 base to trimming and J lost 3 bases; unmatched junction nucleotides: 10. The CDR3 contains 19 residues. In nucleotides, the CDR3 is TGTGCCAGCAGCCAAGGGGGGGGACTAGCGGGAGGAGCTGACTACGAGCAGTACTTC. Residues: CASSQGGGLAGGADYEQYF.

This sequence joins TRBV5-1 and TRBJ1-6; 7 bases are a match to TRBD1. The CDR3 loop spans 14 amino acids. J gave up 9 bases and V 4 bases, and 7 bases lay outside the gene matches. Germline CDR1 reads SGHRS; CDR2 reads YFSETQ. This chain's CDR3 is CASSPGDRGSPLHF. The DNA for the CDR3 is TGCGCCAGCAGCCCGGGGGACAGAGGTTCACCCCTCCACTTT. The whole variable domain, filled in from reference TRBV5-1 and TRBJ1-6, reads KAGVTQTPRYLIKTRGQQVTLSCSPISGHRSVSWYQQTPGQGLQFLFEYFSETQRNKGNFPGRFSGRQFSNSRSEMNVSTLELGDSALYLCASSPGDRGSPLHFGNGTRLTVT.